This T cell receptor (beta chain) was recorded in a study of T cell responses to AZD1222 COVID-19 vaccine. On this clone: Antigen unknown.

Some clones are missing from TCRdb's copy, which holds only in-frame ones; the method was immunoSEQ multiplex PCR. The sample holds about 270,000 clones; 85% to 95% are singletons and the top ten take around 0.5%. General observations from the study: Along spike, vaccine-associated CD4 TCRs were found throughout, with dominance at 160-218 and 743-854.

The CDR3 has 16 amino acids. Trimming removed 3 bases from V and 4 bases from J, with 17 bases in between. CDR1 is SGHNT, CDR2 YYREEE, per germline (reference sequence). The sequences come from peripheral blood, collected 28 days after the second AZD1222 dose. The V and J genes are TRBV5-4 and TRBJ2-1; TRBD1 or TRBD2 may be the D gene (5 bases each). The sequence came from an adult who received the AZD1222 COVID-19 vaccine. This CDR3 reads CASSSVGLEGYNEQFF. The DNA for the CDR3 is TGTGCCAGCAGCTCCGTGGGCCTTGAGGGGTACAATGAGCAGTTCTTC.